The present T cell receptor (beta chain) was sequenced within a study of T cell responses to AZD1222 COVID-19 vaccine. Measured with immunoSEQ multiplex PCR; TCRdb has only the in-frame clones, and not every one. This sample has 75,000 to 100,000 clones, with 70% to 90% found just once. The germline V gene encodes CDR1 SGDLS and CDR2 YYNGEE. Trimming took 0 bases from V and 4 from J, leaving 17 bases between them. The CDR3 length is 17 residues. This sequence originates from an adult in good health. The chain recombines TRBV9 with TRBJ1-3; D gene ambiguous. This material consisted of peripheral blood, taken on day 0 of MenACWY control vaccination. DNA of the CDR3: TGTGCCAGCAGCGTAGCTCTAGATTCGAGCCCCGGAAACACCATATATTTT. Translation: CASSVALDSSPGNTIYF.